Detailed here is one TCR beta chain. This entry is derived from a study of long-term antiretroviral therapy in people with HIV. Samples were assayed with immunoSEQ v3.0 at survey level. Method: immunoSEQ multiplex PCR; TCRdb's copy keeps in-frame clones and lacks some. This sample has more than 20,000 clones; under 85% occur once, and the top ten carry roughly 18%. The CDR3 is 16 amino acids. The V and J ends lost 3 bases and 3 bases respectively, with 17 bases between them. Germline V gene sequence: CDR1 SGHVS, CDR2 FNYEAQ. The TCR comes from a man aged 40-55 years with HIV. The chain recombines TRBV7-6 with TRBJ1-1; possible D gene TRBD1, 6 bases. This specimen consisted of unsorted PBMCs, obtained 0.5 years before starting antiretroviral therapy. DNA of the CDR3: TGTGCCAGCAGCTTCGGGACCGGGGCAGGGGACACTGAAGCTTTCTTT. The encoded protein is CASSFGTGAGDTEAFF. Filled out from reference TRBV7-6 and TRBJ1-1, the complete variable domain reads GAGVSQSPRYKVTKRGQDVALRCDPISGHVSLYWYRQALGQGPEFLTYFNYEAQQDKSGLPNDRFSAERPEGSISTLTIQRTEQRDSAMYRCASSFGTGAGDTEAFFGQGTRLTVV.